This is a list of T cell receptor beta chains from one sample in a study of T cells after yellow fever vaccination. From the 5' RACE reads, TCRdb called clonotypes with MiXCR, one entry per CDR3 protein. The table lists 100,000 to 150,000 distinct CDR3 sequences, 6% to 8% of them singletons. This material consisted of CD4+ T cells sorted from PBMCs, taken more than 8 days after the first yellow fever vaccination. The source of these receptors is a man between 18 and 29 years old who received the YFV17D yellow fever vaccine. CDR3s include the opening cysteine and the closing phenylalanine or tryptophan. The D gene is left open where the match is weak. A clone size is listed for some rows: how often the clone was seen (once, few, many), or a class if it is expanded.

v_call	d_call	clone_size	j_call	cdr3_nt	cdr3_aa
TRBV20-1	NA	many	TRBJ1-4	TGCAGTGCTAGATCTGGCCTTACTAATGAAAAACTGTTTTTT	CSARSGLTNEKLFF
TRBV5-1	TRBD2	many	TRBJ2-1	TGCGCCAGCAGCTCCGGACTAGCGGTTTGGAATGAGCAGTTCTTC	CASSSGLAVWNEQFF
TRBV15	NA	many	TRBJ1-6	TGTGCCACCAGCCCAAGGGTGAATTCACCCCTCCACTTT	CATSPRVNSPLHF
TRBV4-3	TRBD2	many	TRBJ2-2	TGCGCCAGCAGCCACATCACGGGACTAGCGGGGATTATCACCGGGGAGCTGTTTTTT	CASSHITGLAGIITGELFF
TRBV7-2	NA	many	TRBJ2-5	TGTGCCAGCAGCTTCGGGTACCAAGAGACCCAGTACTTC	CASSFGYQETQYF
TRBV5-1	TRBD1	few	TRBJ2-5	TGCGCCAGCAGCCCCCTGACAGGGGGGTTGGAGACCCAGTACTTC	CASSPLTGGLETQYF
TRBV12-5	NA	many	TRBJ1-1	TGTGCTAGTGGCTCGACGGACGCGAACACTGAAGCTTTCTTT	CASGSTDANTEAFF
TRBV18	NA	few	TRBJ2-1	TGTGCCAGCTCACCCGTCCCGGAGGGTGAGCAGTTCTTC	CASSPVPEGEQFF
TRBV20-1	NA	many	TRBJ1-1	TGCAGTGCTATAACAGTGAACACTGAAGCTTTCTTT	CSAITVNTEAFF
TRBV6-5	NA	many	TRBJ2-1	TGTGCCAGCAGCCCCGGTGGGGCGGGGGCCGCGAGCTCCTACAATGAGCAGTTCTTC	CASSPGGAGAASSYNEQFF
TRBV5-1	NA	many	TRBJ1-1	TGCGCCAGCAGCTTGGAACCGACGAACACTGAAGCTTTCTTT	CASSLEPTNTEAFF
TRBV19	TRBD1	many	TRBJ2-5	TGTGCCAGTAGTCAAGGGACAGGGGGCGCGGAGACCCAGTACTTC	CASSQGTGGAETQYF
TRBV5-1	NA	many	TRBJ1-1	TGCGCCAGCAGCTTCGGGGGGTCGAGTATGAACACTGAAGCTTTCTTT	CASSFGGSSMNTEAFF
TRBV6-6	NA	many	TRBJ2-5	TGTGCCATCACCAGGACGGGCCTTGAGACCCAGTACTTC	CAITRTGLETQYF
TRBV20-1	TRBD2	many	TRBJ2-1	TGCAGTGCTAGAGTGCAAGCGGGGGAGTACAATGAGCAGTTCTTC	CSARVQAGEYNEQFF
TRBV10-3	TRBD2	many	TRBJ2-5	TGTGCCATCAGTGAGGGGGGAGGGAGCGGGGGTTCTCAAGAGACCCAGTACTTC	CAISEGGGSGGSQETQYF
TRBV20-1	NA	many	TRBJ1-2	TGCAGTGCTGAGACAGCTAACTATGGCTACACCTTC	CSAETANYGYTF
TRBV27	TRBD2	few	TRBJ2-3	TGTGCCAGCAGTTTGTCGGCGGGGGTGCAAAATACGCAGTATTTT	CASSLSAGVQNTQYF
TRBV5-1	NA	many	TRBJ2-7	TGCGCCAGCAGCTTTGTCAGCTCCTACGAGCAGTACTTC	CASSFVSSYEQYF
TRBV7-8	NA	NA	TRBJ2-1	TGTGCCAGCAGCTTTTGGGGAGGGGGGGGGAATAATGAGCAGTTCTTC	CASSFWGGGGNNEQFF
TRBV4-1	TRBD1	many	TRBJ2-7	TGCGCCAGCAGCCAACACGGGACAGACGAGCAGTACTTC	CASSQHGTDEQYF
TRBV2	NA	many	TRBJ1-6	TGTGCCAGCAGTCCTCTTGGGGATTCACCCCTCCACTTT	CASSPLGDSPLHF
TRBV5-1	TRBD1	many	TRBJ1-1	TGCGCCAGCAGCTTGGCCTTGCAGGGGGGGGAGACTGAAGCTTTCTTT	CASSLALQGGETEAFF
TRBV10-3	TRBD2	few	TRBJ2-2	TGTGCCATCAGGAGCGGGGGGGGTTTCACCGGGGAGCTGTTTTTT	CAIRSGGGFTGELFF
TRBV20-1	TRBD1	many	TRBJ1-2	TGCAGTGCCGACAGGGAGGAAGGATATGGCTACACCTTC	CSADREEGYGYTF
TRBV7-2	TRBD1	many	TRBJ2-1	TGTGCCAGCAGCTTAGGCTTCGACAGGGGGCAGTTCTTC	CASSLGFDRGQFF
TRBV10-3	NA	many	TRBJ2-3	TGTGCCATCAGTGAGTCGAGGCGGGGCACAGATACGCAGTATTTT	CAISESRRGTDTQYF
TRBV20-1	NA	NA	TRBJ2-2	TGCAGTGCTAGTTCGGCAGGGGACACCGGGGAGCTGTTTTTT	CSASSAGDTGELFF
TRBV7-2	TRBD1	many	TRBJ1-5	TGTGCCAGCAGCCGACAGGGGATGAATCAGCCCCAGCATTTT	CASSRQGMNQPQHF
TRBV7-9	NA	many	TRBJ2-5	TGTGCCAGCAGGGGCCCCGAGTGGGAGACCCAGTACTTC	CASRGPEWETQYF
TRBV29-1	NA	NA	TRBJ2-7	TGCAGCGTTGTCTTCTCCGGACATAAGGACGAGCAGTACTTC	CSVVFSGHKDEQYF
TRBV18	TRBD2	many	TRBJ2-5	TGTGCCAGCTCACCGGATCGGGGGGCCCAGTACTTC	CASSPDRGAQYF
TRBV4-3	TRBD1	many	TRBJ2-5	TGCGCCAGCAGCCGAGATGGACAGGGTGAGACCCAGTACTTC	CASSRDGQGETQYF
TRBV3-1	NA	NA	TRBJ1-2	TGTGCCAGCAGCCAAGTATGGAGGGAAGGTGGCTACACCTTC	CASSQVWREGGYTF
TRBV6-1	TRBD2	many	TRBJ2-2	TGTGCCAGCACCATAGCGGGGGGGCATGTCGGGGAGCTGTTTTTT	CASTIAGGHVGELFF
TRBV11-2	NA	many	TRBJ1-6	TGTGCCAGCAGCTTAAGAGCACCTTATAATTCACCCCTCCACTTT	CASSLRAPYNSPLHF
TRBV5-1	NA	many	TRBJ2-3	TGCGCCAGCAGCTTGGAAGGGGGTTTCGGGGATACGCAGTATTTT	CASSLEGGFGDTQYF
TRBV28	NA	NA	TRBJ2-1	TGTGCCAGCAGTTTAGCAGGGCACGAGCAGTTCTTC	CASSLAGHEQFF
TRBV9	TRBD2	many	TRBJ2-3	TGTGCCAGCAGCGTAGCTCTGATGGCTAGCGGGGTAGCAGATACGCAGTATTTT	CASSVALMASGVADTQYF
TRBV7-8	TRBD2	few	TRBJ2-5	TGTGCCAGCAGCTTCGGGGGGGGGCTGACAGCCTCGTCCCGTGGGACCCAGTACTTC	CASSFGGGLTASSRGTQYF
TRBV10-3	NA	few	TRBJ2-3	TGTGCCTCCCTGGGCCCTAACAGGGATACTAGCACAGATACGCAGTATTTT	CASLGPNRDTSTDTQYF
TRBV7-2	TRBD2	many	TRBJ2-5	TGTGCCAGCAGCTCCCCAACTAGCGGGGGCAGAGAGACCCAGTACTTC	CASSSPTSGGRETQYF
TRBV12-3/TRBV12-4	NA	many	TRBJ2-2	TGTGCCTGCGGGACCGGGGAGCTGTTTTTT	CACGTGELFF
TRBV27	NA	many	TRBJ1-2	TGTGCCAGCAGCTTTGGGGTTCAGAGCCTTGGCTACACCTTC	CASSFGVQSLGYTF
TRBV5-1	TRBD2	many	TRBJ2-3	TGCGCCAGCAGGCCGGGACTAGTCACAGATACGCAGTATTTT	CASRPGLVTDTQYF
TRBV7-2	NA	many	TRBJ2-3	TGTGCCAGCAGCTTAGGGGATGGGTGGGGCACAGATACGCAGTATTTT	CASSLGDGWGTDTQYF
TRBV7-2	NA	few	TRBJ2-1	TGTGCCAGCAGCTTAGCAGCGGACTCCTACAATGAGCAGTTCTTC	CASSLAADSYNEQFF
TRBV15	NA	many	TRBJ2-1	TGTGCCACCAGCAGAGGGCCGGGAAGGGAGCGAAAAGACAATGAGCAGTTCTTC	CATSRGPGRERKDNEQFF
TRBV7-8	TRBD2	many	TRBJ2-3	TGTGCCAGCAGCTTAGCGGGGGGGAGAGATACGCAGTATTTT	CASSLAGGRDTQYF
TRBV6-2/TRBV6-3	TRBD1	many	TRBJ2-7	TGTGCCAGCAGCACCAGGGCCGACAGGGCCGAGCAGTACTTC	CASSTRADRAEQYF
TRBV20-1	NA	NA	TRBJ2-7	TGCAGTGCTGGGCCGGCAGGCTACGAGCAGTACTTC	CSAGPAGYEQYF
TRBV7-2	NA	many	TRBJ1-5	TGTGCCAGCAGCGTAGGGGCGGGGGATCAGCCCCAGCATTTT	CASSVGAGDQPQHF
TRBV28	NA	many	TRBJ1-3	TGTGCCAGCAGTTTACAGGACACCGGAAACACCATATATTTT	CASSLQDTGNTIYF
TRBV7-2	NA	NA	TRBJ1-5	TGTGCCAGCATCCCTTCCGGGGGCCGGCAGCACCAGCATTTT	CASIPSGGRQHQHF
TRBV12-3/TRBV12-4	NA	NA	TRBJ1-1	TGTGCCAGCAGTACCCATCCCGACAGCTTGAACACTGAAGCTTTCTTT	CASSTHPDSLNTEAFF
TRBV6-5	NA	many	TRBJ1-2	TGTGCCAGCAGTTACGACTCCTTTGACTACACCTTC	CASSYDSFDYTF
TRBV6-2/TRBV6-3	TRBD2	many	TRBJ2-2	TGTGCCAGCAGTTCCCAGCGGGGGGTCACCGGGGAGCTGTTTTTT	CASSSQRGVTGELFF